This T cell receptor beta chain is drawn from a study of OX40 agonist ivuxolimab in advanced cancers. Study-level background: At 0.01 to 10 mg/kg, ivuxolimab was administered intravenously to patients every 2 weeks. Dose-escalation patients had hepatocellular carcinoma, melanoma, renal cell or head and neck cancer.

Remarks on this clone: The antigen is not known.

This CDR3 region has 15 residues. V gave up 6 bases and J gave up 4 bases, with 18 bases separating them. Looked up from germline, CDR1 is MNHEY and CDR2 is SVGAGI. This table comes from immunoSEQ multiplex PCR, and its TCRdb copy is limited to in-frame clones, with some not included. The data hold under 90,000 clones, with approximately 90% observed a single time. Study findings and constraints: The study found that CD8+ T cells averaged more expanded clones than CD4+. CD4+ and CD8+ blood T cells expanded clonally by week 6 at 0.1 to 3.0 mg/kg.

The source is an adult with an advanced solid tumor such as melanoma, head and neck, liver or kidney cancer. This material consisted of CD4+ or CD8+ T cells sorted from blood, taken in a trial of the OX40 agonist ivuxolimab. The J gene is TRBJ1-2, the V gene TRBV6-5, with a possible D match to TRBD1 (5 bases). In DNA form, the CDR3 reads TGTGCCAGCAGCCAACAGGAGGCTACTTTCTATGGCTACACCTTC. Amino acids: CASSQQEATFYGYTF.